This is a list of T cell receptor beta chains from one sample in a study of cytomegalovirus exposure and HLA in healthy donors. Sequencing was performed with immunoSEQ multiplex PCR; in TCRdb, only in-frame clones are kept and a portion is missing. Here the sample spans around 140,000 clones, 80% being singletons. Sequenced input: PBMCs. Receptor source: a man between 40 and 49 years old in good health and CMV-seronegative. Each CDR3 is given with its conserved first and last residue. The order of the fields is J gene, D gene, V gene, clone size, CDR3 protein, CDR3 DNA. The D gene is left open where the match is weak. The size field is filled for only some rows; it gives once, few, many or a size class.

J gene: TRBJ1-5; D gene: .; V gene: TRBV2; clone size: few; CDR3 protein: CASNGGAPPNQPQHF; CDR3 DNA: TGTGCCAGCAACGGGGGGGCGCCCCCCAATCAGCCCCAGCATTTT
J gene: TRBJ1-6; D gene: TRBD1; V gene: TRBV5-1; clone size: .; CDR3 protein: CASSSDRGQGLSPLHF; CDR3 DNA: TGCGCCAGCAGCTCGGACCGGGGACAGGGTTTGTCACCCCTCCACTTT
J gene: TRBJ1-1; D gene: .; V gene: TRBV5-1; clone size: .; CDR3 protein: CASSLDAGSNTEAFF; CDR3 DNA: TGCGCCAGCAGCTTGGACGCAGGATCAAACACTGAAGCTTTCTTT
J gene: TRBJ2-2; D gene: .; V gene: TRBV19; clone size: .; CDR3 protein: CASSITRRTNTGELFF; CDR3 DNA: TGTGCCAGTAGTATAACGCGGCGAACGAACACCGGGGAGCTGTTTTTT
J gene: TRBJ2-1; D gene: TRBD1; V gene: TRBV6-1; clone size: once; CDR3 protein: CAIRTGVGNEQFF; CDR3 DNA: TGTGCCATACGGACAGGCGTAGGTAATGAGCAGTTCTTC
J gene: TRBJ1-1; D gene: .; V gene: TRBV19; clone size: .; CDR3 protein: CASSIKGDTEAFF; CDR3 DNA: TGTGCCAGTAGTATAAAGGGAGACACTGAAGCTTTCTTT
J gene: TRBJ1-3; D gene: TRBD1; V gene: TRBV6-5; clone size: .; CDR3 protein: CASSSTGAGNTIYF; CDR3 DNA: TGTGCCAGCAGTTCCACAGGGGCCGGAAACACCATATATTTT
J gene: TRBJ1-1; D gene: TRBD1; V gene: TRBV10-2; clone size: .; CDR3 protein: CASSDRGQTEAFF; CDR3 DNA: TGCGCCAGCAGTGACAGGGGGCAGACTGAAGCTTTCTTT
J gene: TRBJ2-7; D gene: TRBD1; V gene: TRBV29-1; clone size: .; CDR3 protein: CSVGKLSDRGQESYEQYF; CDR3 DNA: TGCAGCGTTGGGAAGCTATCAGACAGGGGGCAAGAGAGCTACGAGCAGTACTTC
J gene: TRBJ2-7; D gene: .; V gene: TRBV5-1; clone size: .; CDR3 protein: CASSLVAGISYEQYF; CDR3 DNA: TGCGCCAGCAGCTTGGTAGCAGGGATATCCTACGAGCAGTACTTC